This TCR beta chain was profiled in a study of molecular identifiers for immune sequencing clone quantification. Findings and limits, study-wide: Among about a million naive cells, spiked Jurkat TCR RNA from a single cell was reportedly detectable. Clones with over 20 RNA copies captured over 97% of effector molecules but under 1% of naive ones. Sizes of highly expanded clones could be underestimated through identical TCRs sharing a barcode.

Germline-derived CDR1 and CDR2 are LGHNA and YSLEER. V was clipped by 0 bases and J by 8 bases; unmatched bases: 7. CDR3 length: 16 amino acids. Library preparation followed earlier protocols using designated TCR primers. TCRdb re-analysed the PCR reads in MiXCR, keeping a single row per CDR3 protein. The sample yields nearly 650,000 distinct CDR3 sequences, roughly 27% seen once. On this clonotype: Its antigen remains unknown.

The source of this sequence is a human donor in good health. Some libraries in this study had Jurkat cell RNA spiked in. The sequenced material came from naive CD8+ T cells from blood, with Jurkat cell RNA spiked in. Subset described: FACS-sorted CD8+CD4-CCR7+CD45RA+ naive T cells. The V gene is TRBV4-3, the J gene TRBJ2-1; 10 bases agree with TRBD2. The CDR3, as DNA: TGCGCCAGCAGCCAAGATCCCAGCGGGGGGGCCTATGAGCAGTTCTTC. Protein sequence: CASSQDPSGGAYEQFF.